The present entry profiles one TCR beta chain with its context. Germline V gives CDR1 GTSNPN, CDR2 SVGIG (reference sequence). The CDR3 has 15 amino acids. Unmatched junction bases numbered 8, after V lost 4 bases and J lost 5 bases. Patients from Seattle were sampled longitudinally, starting during active infection. This specimen comes from a study of blood T cell repertoires in COVID-19. In the study overall: Whether acute or convalescent, the COVID-19 samples came from the United States, Italy and Spain.

Here immunoSEQ multiplex PCR was the method, and the copy in TCRdb shows in-frame clones only, minus some. The sample lists 500,000 to 600,000 clones; 85% to 90% were seen once. Material for sequencing was peripheral blood. V and J are TRBV30 and TRBJ1-2; TRBD1 aligns across 12 bases. The origin of this receptor is a woman in her 50s with COVID-19, enrolled during active disease. The CDR3 here is CAWKVGTGGYYGYTF. CDR3 nucleotide sequence: TGTGCCTGGAAAGTGGGGACAGGGGGCTATTATGGCTACACCTTC.